Listed here is a single T cell receptor beta chain. The sample comes from a study of patients and donors after allogeneic stem cell transplantation. CDR3 length: 12 amino acids. V lost 6 bases and J lost 4, with 12 bases in between. The V gene's germline CDR1 is DFQATT and CDR2 SNEGSKA (reference sequence). TCRdb processed the RT-PCR reads anew with MiXCR; each CDR3 protein has one entry. This sample has roughly 140,000 distinct CDR3 sequences, with about a third found just once. Material: blood, either unsorted or a sorted T cell fraction (not recorded which). The chain recombines TRBV20-1 with TRBJ1-1; the D gene is possibly TRBD1 (5 bases). The receptor comes from a human donor who was either an allogeneic HSCT recipient or a stem cell or donor lymphocyte infusion donor (not recorded which). It is not recorded whose cells these are; they may come from a transplant donor. The CDR3 is CSAGVLGTEAFF. CDR3 sequence (DNA): TGCAGTGCAGGGGTTCTCGGCACTGAAGCTTTCTTT.